This TCR beta chain was identified in a study of blood T cells in healthy people across ages. A sample-barcoded 5' primer and a J-beta primer mix were used in a second PCR of about 7 to 11 cycles. Each TCR beta cDNA got a 12-nucleotide random molecular identifier. TCRdb recomputed calls from the 5' RACE reads with MiXCR, one row per CDR3 protein. The data show hundreds of thousands of distinct CDR3 sequences, about 37% seen once. On this clonotype itself: Its antigen is unidentified.

J was trimmed by 5 bases and V by 2 bases; bases with no gene match: 10. The CDR3 consists of 16 residues. Per the germline V gene, CDR1 is SQVTM and CDR2 is ANQGSEA. General study points: Per million T cells, TCR beta diversity dropped about linearly as age rose. Strong correlation was found linking TCR beta diversity to naive T cell percentage.

This sequence joins TRBV29-1 and TRBJ2-1, with TRBD2 identical over 9 bases. The receptor was isolated from a young man in good health. The sequenced sample consisted of blood. CDR3 residues: CSVEIGREGVHNEQFF. The CDR3 DNA is TGCAGCGTTGAAATAGGGCGGGAGGGGGTTCACAATGAGCAGTTCTTC.